This paragraph covers one TCR beta chain sequence. There is no known antigen for this receptor. Mismatch with germline at one junction end may stem from a read error. Donors were healthy HIV-negative adults with no recently reported acute infections or vaccinations. All donors were Caucasian adults living in Nashville, Tennessee, USA. CD4+ T cells were enriched through magnetic negative selection, after which naive cells were positively selected on CD45RA and the remaining negative fraction served as the memory subset. After blood collection by leukapheresis, PBMCs were isolated using Ficoll-Histopaque density gradient centrifugation and then cryopreserved in the vapor phase of liquid nitrogen. Purity and quantity of every magnetically sorted T cell population were checked by analytical flow cytometry. Genomic DNA was isolated from each sorted fraction and quantified by UV absorbance on a Nanodrop 2000c.

The CDR3, cysteine through phenylalanine, is 13 amino acids long. The CDR3 DNA has 39 bases and is translated from base 1. The germline V gene gives CDR1 as MNHEY and CDR2 as SVGAGI. This sample was included in a study of shared clonotypes between healthy human individuals (dated by TCRdb to 2020 to 2022). About the study as a whole: A couple of women and a few men aged 18 to 49 years were included in the cohort. Per donor, leukapheresis produced somewhere between about 0.94 and 9 billion PBMCs. Per donor, three plates each were used for CD4 naive and CD4 memory, two for CD8 naive, and one for CD8 memory. Blood TCR repertoires of five healthy adults were deeply sequenced to estimate repertoire size and the extent of clonotype sharing between individuals. Libraries were prepared and TCR repertoires were sequenced by different laboratories using diverse techniques, in order to increase sequencing depth and limit assay-specific biases.

TCR CDR3 regions were amplified from genomic DNA by multiplex PCR using the deep immunoSEQ assay. Genomic DNA extracted from each cell subset was distributed evenly over all wells of several immunoSEQ 96-well plates, and each plate served as one replicate. For sorted subsets, around 200 ng genomic DNA, equal to 30,000 to 35,000 T cell genomes, was loaded into each replicate PCR. The purified libraries were quantified using a Qubit 3.0 fluorometer, sized with a Bioanalyzer 2100, and then quantified again using the KAPA Library Quantification kit. Each immunoSEQ 96-well plate was sequenced on its own single-read 150-cycle Illumina NextSeq 550 flow cell. Regarding the original processing steps: The immunoSEQ output contained only junctional sequences without quality scores, so filtering could not match that applied to full-length reads. Sequences were annotated with PyIR, a Python wrapper for IgBLAST v1.9, and V/J genes and CDR3 were assigned using IMGT germline references. Any read was removed if the V/J assignment was weak (E-value above 1e-6), the CDR3 was missing, or the read contained stop codons, out-of-frame junctions, or ambiguous translated residues. V3J clonotypes were defined as sequences sharing the same inferred V gene, J gene, and CDR3 amino acid sequence. Percentage overlap between repertoires was calculated by dividing the number of shared unique clonotypes by the size of the smaller repertoire. Repertoire richness was assessed with RTK rarefaction, the Chao1 estimator, and Recon v2.1 estimates of unobserved clonotypes. Generation probabilities for all TCRbeta clonotypes obtained by the gDNA method from a handful of donors were computed using OLGA. In TCRdb, the immuneACCESS table is reduced to in-frame sequences with V and J assigned. These tables do not hold every clone; where another copy was compared, an unresolved V gene accounts for under half, and the others remain unexplained. V and J calls plus clone size are reproduced from that table; the DNA served to infer D and trimming. In this sample the table shows 2,500,000 or so clones, around 90% of which occur a single time. About 0.13% of the sample belongs to the ten largest clones.

Here is what the overall study found, with its caveats: Based on pairwise subsampling, the degree of clonotype sharing among donors was expected to be affected by sequencing depth. Because the study included only a small number of donors, the genetic and exposure-history diversity represented was limited. Sampling was restricted to blood, and TCR repertoires in tissue are likely to differ from TCR repertoires in blood. Rarefaction of sorted-subset datasets indicated incomplete sequencing despite the large sequencing depth. About 5% of naive CD4, approximately 3.7% of naive CD8, 2.3% of memory CD4, and 0.4% of memory CD8 clonotypes were shared across several donors. Naive subsets generally had larger estimated clonotype richness than memory subsets. Higher generation probabilities were observed for clonotypes shared by all four sorted-subset donors than for non-shared clonotypes.

Input material: naive CD4+ T cells sorted from blood. The cell subset or site label corresponds to: CD45RA+ positively selected. Here the chain combines TRBV6-5 and TRBJ1-4; confidence is insufficient to name the D gene. The clonotype was recovered from a man between 18 and 35 years old in good health. The encoded CDR3 is CASVQYPTGHVFF. The sequence in DNA is TGTGCCAGCGTTCAATACCCTACGGGCCACGTTTTCTTT.